A selection of T cell receptor beta chains follows, all from one sample in a study of T cells in localized non-small cell lung cancer. Profiled with immunoSEQ multiplex PCR; TCRdb holds only in-frame clones, not every one. The repertoire holds 50,000 to 55,000 clones, with approximately 80% as singletons. The sample in question was peripheral blood mononuclear cells, obtained before any cancer treatment. These receptors originate from a man between 40 and 75 years old with stage III lung adenocarcinoma. The CDR3 runs from the conserved cysteine through the conserved F or W. Each record gives: V gene, D gene, clone size, CDR3 length, J gene, CDR3 protein, CDR3 DNA. A D gene is named only where the DNA matches it firmly. The size of a clone is reported for some rows only, either as once, few or many, or as a class for expanded clones.

V: TRBV5-4
D: TRBD2
size: -
length: 16
J: TRBJ2-1
CDR3: CASSLAGASGSNEQFF
DNA: TGTGCCAGCAGCTTGGCCGGGGCTAGCGGGAGTAATGAGCAGTTCTTC

V: TRBV5-1
D: -
size: once
length: 14
J: TRBJ1-2
CDR3: CASSPTGDFYGYTF
DNA: TGTGCCAGCAGTCCAACCGGGGACTTCTATGGCTACACCTTC

V: TRBV19
D: -
size: -
length: 14
J: TRBJ1-5
CDR3: CASSSPGGNQPQHF
DNA: TGTGCCAGTAGCAGTCCGGGGGGCAATCAGCCCCAGCATTTT

V: TRBV27
D: TRBD1
size: -
length: 14
J: TRBJ2-7
CDR3: CASSLSGTGNEQYF
DNA: TGTGCCAGCAGTCTCTCCGGGACAGGTAACGAGCAGTACTTC

V: TRBV30
D: -
size: -
length: 10
J: TRBJ1-6
CDR3: CAGGGSPLHF
DNA: TGTGCCGGGGGGGGGTCACCCCTCCACTTT

V: TRBV6-5
D: -
size: -
length: 14
J: TRBJ2-7
CDR3: CASSYPEAQPEQYF
DNA: TGTGCCAGCAGTTACCCGGAGGCACAGCCAGAGCAGTACTTC

V: TRBV7-9
D: TRBD1
size: -
length: 14
J: TRBJ1-2
CDR3: CASSAGTGSRGYTF
DNA: TGTGCCAGCAGCGCCGGGACAGGGTCTCGTGGCTACACCTTC

V: TRBV7-9
D: TRBD1
size: few
length: 18
J: TRBJ2-6
CDR3: CASNPDRAFSSGANVLTF
DNA: TGTGCCAGCAACCCCGACAGGGCTTTTTCCTCTGGGGCCAACGTCCTGACTTTC

V: TRBV19
D: -
size: -
length: 11
J: TRBJ1-3
CDR3: CASLLMDTIYF
DNA: TGTGCCAGTCTTCTCATGGACACCATATATTTT

V: TRBV7-9
D: -
size: -
length: 14
J: TRBJ2-7
CDR3: CASWGGGTSYEQYF
DNA: TGTGCCAGCTGGGGCGGCGGGACCTCCTACGAGCAGTACTTC

V: TRBV6-1
D: TRBD1
size: few
length: 13
J: TRBJ1-2
CDR3: CASSPGQGGGYTF
DNA: TGTGCCAGCAGCCCGGGACAGGGAGGTGGCTACACCTTC

V: TRBV2
D: -
size: -
length: 16
J: TRBJ2-6
CDR3: CASSADSFSGANVLTF
DNA: TGTGCCAGCAGTGCTGACAGTTTCTCTGGGGCCAACGTCCTGACTTTC

V: TRBV29-1
D: -
size: -
length: 13
J: TRBJ2-3
CDR3: CSVQAAHTDTQYF
DNA: TGCAGCGTTCAGGCGGCCCACACAGATACGCAGTATTTT

V: TRBV19
D: -
size: -
length: 12
J: TRBJ2-5
CDR3: CASSPGANTQYF
DNA: TGTGCCAGTAGCCCCGGGGCTAATACCCAGTACTTC

V: TRBV15
D: -
size: -
length: 13
J: TRBJ1-5
CDR3: CATNGSGGQPQHF
DNA: TGTGCCACCAATGGCTCCGGGGGGCAGCCCCAGCATTTT

V: TRBV5-8
D: TRBD1
size: -
length: 14
J: TRBJ1-4
CDR3: CASSLGQGNEKLFF
DNA: TGTGCCAGCAGCTTGGGACAGGGGAATGAAAAACTGTTTTTT

V: TRBV27
D: TRBD2
size: -
length: 15
J: TRBJ2-3
CDR3: CASMSAVREVDTQYF
DNA: TGTGCCAGCATGTCCGCAGTACGGGAGGTAGATACGCAGTATTTT

V: TRBV4-1
D: -
size: -
length: 15
J: TRBJ1-1
CDR3: CASSQDSYMNTEAFF
DNA: TGCGCCAGCAGCCAAGACAGCTACATGAACACTGAAGCTTTCTTT

V: TRBV2
D: TRBD1
size: -
length: 12
J: TRBJ2-7
CDR3: CASGTDLYEQYF
DNA: TGTGCCAGCGGGACAGACCTATACGAGCAGTACTTC

V: TRBV15
D: -
size: few
length: 13
J: TRBJ1-2
CDR3: CATSRDRRYGYTF
DNA: TGTGCCACCAGCAGAGATAGGCGCTATGGCTACACCTTC

V: TRBV4-3
D: TRBD1
size: -
length: 14
J: TRBJ1-4
CDR3: CASSQDRGREKLFF
DNA: TGCGCCAGCAGCCAGGACAGGGGGCGTGAAAAACTGTTTTTT

V: TRBV10-2
D: -
size: -
length: 13
J: TRBJ1-1
CDR3: CASKGPVNTEAFF
DNA: TGCGCCAGCAAAGGGCCGGTGAACACTGAAGCTTTCTTT

V: TRBV10-2
D: -
size: -
length: 13
J: TRBJ1-2
CDR3: CASSESWGYGYTF
DNA: TGCGCCAGCAGTGAGTCGTGGGGGTATGGCTACACCTTC

V: TRBV11-1
D: TRBD1
size: -
length: 14
J: TRBJ1-1
CDR3: CASSRQGMNTEAFF
DNA: TGTGCCAGCAGCAGACAGGGCATGAACACTGAAGCTTTCTTT

V: TRBV30
D: -
size: -
length: 12
J: TRBJ1-4
CDR3: CAWSVEAGKLFF
DNA: TGTGCCTGGAGTGTCGAAGCGGGAAAACTGTTTTTT

V: TRBV9
D: -
size: -
length: 13
J: TRBJ2-3
CDR3: CASSGGAADTQYF
DNA: TGTGCCAGCAGCGGGGGGGCGGCAGATACGCAGTATTTT

V: TRBV7-2
D: -
size: -
length: 12
J: TRBJ1-2
CDR3: CASSLLPSGYTF
DNA: TGTGCCAGCAGCTTATTGCCGAGTGGCTACACCTTC

V: TRBV6-5
D: -
size: -
length: 14
J: TRBJ2-3
CDR3: CASSYRGSMNTQYF
DNA: TGTGCCAGCAGTTACAGGGGTAGCATGAATACGCAGTATTTT

V: TRBV25-1
D: TRBD1
size: -
length: 15
J: TRBJ2-5
CDR3: CASSLRTGEGETQYF
DNA: TGTGCCAGCAGCCTCCGGACAGGGGAAGGGGAGACCCAGTACTTC

V: TRBV7-3
D: -
size: -
length: 16
J: TRBJ2-3
CDR3: CASSLNPGSVTDTQYF
DNA: TGTGCCAGCAGCTTAAATCCGGGGTCTGTCACAGATACGCAGTATTTT

V: TRBV7-3
D: -
size: -
length: 13
J: TRBJ2-3
CDR3: CASSLNSADTQYF
DNA: TGTGCCAGCAGCTTAAATTCGGCAGATACGCAGTATTTT

V: TRBV4-1
D: -
size: -
length: 15
J: TRBJ2-7
CDR3: CASSQEEISGYEQYF
DNA: TGCGCCAGCAGCCAAGAGGAGATCTCTGGCTACGAGCAGTACTTC

V: TRBV7-2
D: TRBD2
size: -
length: 16
J: TRBJ2-7
CDR3: CASSLGLWGGSYEQYF
DNA: TGTGCCAGCAGCTTGGGGTTGTGGGGGGGAAGCTACGAGCAGTACTTC

V: TRBV2
D: TRBD2
size: -
length: 17
J: TRBJ2-5
CDR3: CASSGTSGGASVETQYF
DNA: TGTGCCAGCAGTGGGACTAGCGGGGGGGCCTCTGTCGAGACCCAGTACTTC

V: TRBV1
D: -
size: -
length: 16
J: TRBJ1-4
CDR3: CTSSQGDQTTNEKLFF
DNA: TGCACCAGCAGCCAAGGGGACCAAACAACTAATGAAAAACTGTTTTTT

V: TRBV5-6
D: -
size: -
length: 16
J: TRBJ1-4
CDR3: CASSPGSQPANEKLFF
DNA: TGTGCCAGCAGCCCCGGGAGCCAGCCCGCTAATGAAAAACTGTTTTTT

V: TRBV2
D: -
size: -
length: 14
J: TRBJ2-3
CDR3: CASSEAQSTDTQYF
DNA: TGTGCCAGCAGTGAAGCCCAGTCCACAGATACGCAGTATTTT

V: TRBV6-5
D: -
size: -
length: 14
J: TRBJ1-2
CDR3: CASSPGVRVYGYTF
DNA: TGTGCCAGCAGTCCCGGGGTCCGTGTCTATGGCTACACCTTC

V: TRBV18
D: -
size: once
length: 14
J: TRBJ1-4
CDR3: CASSPTLGDEKLFF
DNA: TGTGCCAGCTCACCGACCCTAGGCGATGAAAAACTGTTTTTT

V: TRBV4-2
D: TRBD2
size: -
length: 16
J: TRBJ2-5
CDR3: CASSQGLAGGQETQYF
DNA: TGTGCCAGCAGCCAAGGACTAGCGGGGGGGCAAGAGACCCAGTACTTC

V: TRBV5-1
D: TRBD2
size: -
length: 16
J: TRBJ2-1
CDR3: CASSLGVAGVSNEQFF
DNA: TGCGCCAGCAGCTTGGGGGTAGCGGGAGTTAGCAATGAGCAGTTCTTC